The clone carrying this TCR beta chain has ten or more counts. Its antigen is unknown. Two oligonucleotides, mixed equimolar, formed the beta constant-region primer covering TRBC1 and TRBC2. TCRdb called the UMI-ligation and nested PCR reads again in MiXCR, with one record for every CDR3 protein. The profile shows about 90,000 distinct CDR3 sequences, roughly 7.3% of them singletons. After the first PCR, alpha and beta chain libraries were processed separately. Germline CDR1 and CDR2: SEHNR and FQNEAQ (reference sequence). Trimming took 8 bases from V and 3 from J; bases not matched to a gene: 9. The length of the CDR3 is 15 residues. This sample is drawn from a study of naive and memory T cell subsets. Findings and caveats of the study: In naive cells, over 85% of TCR sequences were seen only once.

Sequencing used central memory CD4+ T cells from blood. The sequence was collected from a human donor in good health. The chain couples TRBV7-9 to TRBJ2-3; 9 nucleotides align to TRBD1. The CDR3 here is CASGTGQGNTDTQYF. DNA for the CDR3: TGTGCCAGCGGTACGGGACAGGGAAATACAGATACGCAGTATTTT.